These 23 T cell receptor beta chains originate from one sample sequenced in a study of lymphopenia after photon versus proton radiotherapy. Produced via immunoSEQ multiplex PCR; TCRdb's table is partial and in-frame only. The sample records approximately 65,000 clones, about 87% being singletons. Specimen: peripheral blood, collected from a patient treated with proton-based radiotherapy. These receptors originate from a man older than 75 with esophageal cancer.

The V gene is TRBV7-2, the J gene TRBJ1-2; D not resolved. Germline V CDR1 and CDR2: SGHTA, FQGNSA. There are 15 residues in the CDR3. The V and J ends lost 3 bases and 4 bases respectively, with 15 bases between them. The CDR3 is CASSFRRGLSYGYTF. The CDR3 DNA reads as TGTGCCAGCAGCTTCCGTCGGGGTTTGAGCTATGGCTACACCTTC.

The gene calls are TRBV4-1 and TRBJ2-3, with D hard to call. V lost 0 bases, J lost 3 bases, and 7 bases lay in between. The CDR3 length is 14 residues. Germline V gene lookup returns CDR1 MGHRA and CDR2 YSYEKL. CDR3 residues: CASSQDLRTDTQYF. CDR3 DNA: TGCGCCAGCAGCCAAGATCTACGAACAGATACGCAGTATTTT.

The chain recombines TRBV29-1 with TRBJ1-4, with a tentative D call TRBD1 (5 bases). Germline V gene lookup returns CDR1 SQVTM and CDR2 ANQGSEA. Trimming took 4 bases from V and 3 from J, leaving 9 bases between them. The CDR3 spans 13 residues. The CDR3 loop is CSVGGSPNEKLFF. The CDR3 coding sequence is TGCAGCGTTGGGGGCAGCCCTAATGAAAAACTGTTTTTT.

CDR3 sequence reads: CASSPSPWGAFF. CDR3 bases: TGTGCCAGCTCACCATCGCCTTGGGGAGCTTTCTTT. The rearrangement links TRBV18 to TRBJ1-1; D call uncertain. CDR1 and CDR2 (germline): KGHSH, LQKENI. This CDR3 has 12 amino acids. V lost 2 bases, J lost 10 bases, and 11 bases lay in between.

This clone was detected a few times. The rearrangement joins TRBV7-6 to TRBJ1-1; D gene unclear. Trimming took off 4 bases at V and 4 bases at J, with 10 bases between the two ends. Per germline, CDR1 SGHVS and CDR2 FNYEAQ. This CDR3 is 13 amino acids long. The CDR3 bases are TGTGCCAGCAGCTCCGGACGGGGCACTGAAGCTTTCTTT. This sequence encodes CASSSGRGTEAFF.

The gene calls are TRBV9 and TRBJ1-5, with D possibly being TRBD1 (5 bases). This CDR3 has 14 residues. With 4 bases removed from V and 4 bases from J, the gap between germline ends came to 12 bases. The germline gives CDR1 SGDLS, CDR2 YYNGEE. DNA of the CDR3: TGTGCCAGCAGCTTGGGGCAGCAGAATCAGCCCCAGCATTTT. Residues: CASSLGQQNQPQHF.

The rearrangement links TRBV5-8 to TRBJ2-5, with a tentative D call TRBD1 (6 bases). V was clipped by 5 bases and J by 5 bases, with 13 bases between them. The CDR3 has 13 amino acids. Germline V gene sequence: CDR1 SGHTS, CDR2 YDEGEE. CDR3 region: CASRFRGEETQYF. The CDR3, as DNA: TGTGCCAGCAGGTTCAGGGGAGAGGAGACCCAGTACTTC.

The chain carries TRBV4-3 and TRBJ2-7; no clear D. Germline-derived CDR1 and CDR2 are LGHNA and YSLEER. CDR3 size: 14 residues. V lost 0 bases and J 9 bases, leaving 15 bases between the germline ends. This CDR3 is CASSQDQMTSGQYF. DNA for the CDR3: TGCGCCAGCAGCCAAGATCAGATGACGTCGGGGCAGTACTTC.

The rearrangement links TRBV7-3 to TRBJ2-5, with no clear D. The CDR3 consists of 13 residues. V shed 6 bases and J shed 1 base, with 9 bases lying between them. Per the germline V gene, CDR1 is SGHTA and CDR2 is FQGTGA. CDR3 protein: CASSRLVQETQYF. CDR3 DNA: TGTGCCAGCAGTCGGCTGGTCCAAGAGACCCAGTACTTC.

The CDR3 reads CASSQGLAGGRGETQYF. The CDR3 region has the DNA TGTGCCAGCAGCCAAGGACTAGCGGGGGGGCGAGGTGAGACCCAGTACTTC. This sequence joins TRBV4-2 and TRBJ2-5; 14 bases map to TRBD2. The CDR3 is made up of 17 amino acids. The junction had 6 bases not matched to a gene; V was cut back by 1 base and J by 5 bases. CDR1 is LGHNA, CDR2 YNFKEQ, per germline.

This chain connects TRBV19 to TRBJ2-2, with D perhaps TRBD2 (5 bases). This CDR3 has 14 amino acids. Germline lookup yields CDR1 LNHDA and CDR2 SQIVND (reference sequence). With 0 bases removed from V and 3 bases from J, the gap between germline ends came to 5 bases. The CDR3 DNA follows: TGTGCCAGTAGTATAGATAGCGACACCGGGGAGCTGTTTTTT. Translation: CASSIDSDTGELFF.

J is TRBJ1-2 and V is TRBV4-3; possible D gene TRBD1, 6 bases. The CDR3 has 14 residues. Germline V gene lookup returns CDR1 LGHNA and CDR2 YSLEER. V dropped 3 bases and J dropped 5 bases, with 13 bases sitting between them. The CDR3 nucleotides are TGCGCCAGCAGCCACAGGGGCCTGGGGTATGGCTACACCTTC. Translated, it gives CASSHRGLGYGYTF.

The chain joins TRBV5-8 to TRBJ2-3, with D perhaps given as TRBD1 or TRBD2 (6 bases each). This CDR3 is built from 14 residues. V was trimmed by 1 base and J by 4 bases, leaving 10 bases between them. CDR1 and CDR2 (germline): SGHTS, YDEGEE. CDR3: CASSLIGGADTQYF. CDR3 nucleotides: TGTGCCAGCAGCTTGATCGGGGGCGCAGATACGCAGTATTTT.

This chain uses TRBV6-6 with TRBJ1-2; TRBD1 aligns across 9 bases. There are 15 residues in the CDR3. Germline assignment: CDR1 MNHNY and CDR2 SVGAGI (reference sequence). J was trimmed by 6 bases and V by 2 bases; bases with no gene match: 7. CDR3 bases: TGTGCCAGCAGTTACCGCGGACAGGGGTCCAATGGCTACACCTTC. Its protein product is CASSYRGQGSNGYTF.

This chain joins TRBV4-3 and TRBJ1-1, with D perhaps TRBD1 (5 bases). Germline V gives CDR1 LGHNA, CDR2 YSLEER. Between the trimmed V and J ends, which lost 1 base and 1 base, there was a span of 7 bases. The CDR3 is 14 amino acids. In DNA form, the CDR3 reads TGCGCCAGCAGCCAAGGGGGGTCGAACACTGAAGCTTTCTTT. Translated, it gives CASSQGGSNTEAFF.

V is TRBV25-1 and J is TRBJ1-6, with D hard to call. CDR3 length equals 12 residues. The V gene lost 5 bases and the J gene lost 9 bases, with 8 bases spanning the gap. CDR1 and CDR2 from the germline V gene are MGHDK and SYGVNS. CDR3 bases: TGTGCCAGCAGTTTCGTGGGTTCACCCCTCCACTTT. Encoded protein: CASSFVGSPLHF.

The genes are TRBV5-1 and TRBJ2-3, with 11 bases fitting TRBD2. Germline assignment: CDR1 SGHRS and CDR2 YFSETQ. J gave up 3 bases and V 3 bases, and 3 bases lay outside the gene matches. The CDR3 covers 15 residues. CDR3 DNA sequence: TGCGCCAGCAGCTCGACTAGCGGGGCTACAGATACGCAGTATTTT. It translates to CASSSTSGATDTQYF.

The V call is TRBV5-1, the J call TRBJ1-2, with TRBD1 as a possible D gene (6 bases). Trimming stripped 0 bases from V and 8 bases from J, with 17 bases between. The germline gives CDR1 SGHRS, CDR2 YFSETQ. There are 15 residues in the CDR3. CDR3 bases: TGCGCCAGCAGCTTGGTAGGGGGTCGGGGTGGAGGCTACACCTTC. This encodes CASSLVGGRGGGYTF.

This chain uses TRBV7-2 with TRBJ2-1, with D perhaps TRBD1 (6 bases). Between the trimmed V and J ends, which lost 5 bases and 4 bases, there was a span of 9 bases. Germline CDR1 SGHTA, CDR2 FQGNSA. The CDR3 covers 13 residues. CDR3 residues: CASSRDTYNEQFF. The CDR3 DNA is TGTGCCAGCAGCCGGGACACGTACAATGAGCAGTTCTTC.

The table lists this clone with a count of one. The J gene is TRBJ2-5, the V gene TRBV5-1, with D possibly TRBD1 on 5 matching bases. The J call is uncertain, as TRBJ2-7 better fits the DNA end. This CDR3 spans 14 amino acids. Germline lookup yields CDR1 SGHRS and CDR2 YFSETQ. CDR3 in DNA: TGCGCCAGCAGCTTGGTAGGGGCCGCCTACGAGCAGTACTTC. Amino acids: CASSLVGAAYEQYF.

This clone was detected once. The rearrangement links TRBV11-3 to TRBJ1-1; tentative D call: TRBD1 (5 bases). The CDR3 is 15 amino acids. CDR1 and CDR2 (germline): SGHNT, YENEEA. V gave up 1 base and J gave up 6 bases, with 15 bases separating them. The CDR3 loop is CASSLGIWSGAEAFF. The CDR3 region has the DNA TGTGCCAGCAGCTTAGGAATCTGGTCGGGGGCTGAAGCTTTCTTT.

This chain links TRBV7-9 with TRBJ2-7; no clear D. The CDR3 totals 14 residues. Germline V gene data show CDR1 as SEHNR and CDR2 as FQNEAQ (reference sequence). The ends were cut back, 3 bases at V and 0 bases at J, with 9 bases in the middle. DNA for the CDR3: TGTGCCAGCAGCTTTACCCTGAACTCCTACGAGCAGTACTTC. It specifies CASSFTLNSYEQYF.

The V gene is TRBV7-2, the J gene TRBJ1-2; 9 bases are a match to TRBD1. From germline, CDR1 is SGHTA and CDR2 FQGNSA. The ends lost 3 bases at V and 7 bases at J; junction bases unmatched: 15. The CDR3 spans 17 residues. The CDR3 bases are TGTGCCAGCAGCTTGACTCTTACAGGGGGCGCGGAGCCTGGCTACACCTTC. Encoded protein: CASSLTLTGGAEPGYTF.